Below are 18 T cell receptor beta chains sequenced from a single sample in a study of cytomegalovirus exposure and HLA in healthy donors. Primers: 60 Vbeta forward and 13 Jbeta reverse. Generated by immunoSEQ multiplex PCR, the TCRdb table keeps only in-frame clones and is missing some. The sample has some 200,000 clones, and its top ten clones hold approximately 0.74%. The source material was PBMCs. Receptors were obtained from a boy younger than 18 in good health and CMV-seronegative.

The chain links TRBV19 to TRBJ1-6; D is undetermined. Trimming pared 6 bases from V and 10 bases from J, leaving 13 bases between. This CDR3 comprises 13 residues. CDR1 LNHDA and CDR2 SQIVND come from the germline V gene (reference sequence). The DNA of the CDR3 is TGTGCCAGTAGGACCGGACTTTCATCACCCCTCCACTTT. It codes for CASRTGLSSPLHF.

The genes are TRBV10-3 and TRBJ1-1; D unclear. This CDR3 spans 15 amino acids. V was clipped by 2 bases and J by 7 bases, with 17 bases between them. The V gene's germline CDR1 is ENHRY and CDR2 SYGVKD. CDR3 sequence reads: CAISEPNGLAGEAFF. CDR3 nucleotide sequence: TGTGCCATCAGTGAGCCGAACGGGCTAGCGGGTGAAGCTTTCTTT.

This rearrangement joins TRBV7-2 to TRBJ2-7, with a weak D call TRBD1 (6 bases). Germline V CDR1 and CDR2: SGHTA, FQGNSA. The CDR3 sequence is 12 residues long. With 3 bases removed from V and 4 bases from J, the gap between germline ends came to 7 bases. The CDR3, as DNA: TGTGCCAGCAGCTTGACAGGATACGAGCAGTACTTC. Encoded protein: CASSLTGYEQYF.

This rearrangement joins TRBV6-6 to TRBJ2-7; D gene ambiguous. The CDR3 sequence is 14 residues long. The germline V gene encodes CDR1 MNHNY and CDR2 SVGAGI (reference sequence). Trimming stripped 0 bases from V and 2 bases from J, with 8 bases between. This CDR3 reads CASSYSAITYEQYF. The CDR3 DNA is TGTGCCAGCAGTTACTCGGCAATAACCTACGAGCAGTACTTC.

The gene calls are TRBV13 and TRBJ1-3; 8 positions match TRBD1. The CDR3 is 18 amino acids. The germline CDR1 and CDR2 sequences are PRHDT and FYEKMQ (reference sequence). V lost 3 bases to trimming and J lost 11 bases; unmatched junction nucleotides: 21. The CDR3 loop is CASSFQTGTGFSQTAIYF. CDR3 DNA sequence: TGTGCCAGCAGCTTCCAAACCGGGACAGGTTTTTCGCAGACCGCCATATATTTT.

The gene calls are TRBV30 and TRBJ2-1; D is unclear. CDR1 and CDR2 (germline): GTSNPN, SVGIG (reference sequence). Trimming took 3 bases from V and 9 from J, leaving 6 bases between them. The CDR3 is 10 residues long. The CDR3 here is CAWRGAEQFF. DNA for the CDR3: TGTGCCTGGAGGGGCGCTGAGCAGTTCTTC.

This chain connects TRBV5-8 to TRBJ1-2, with D unresolved. Germline V lookup: CDR1 SGHTS, CDR2 YDEGEE. The CDR3 spans 13 residues. Trimming took off 9 bases at V and 7 bases at J, with 19 bases between the two ends. The chain's CDR3 is CANGRNPGSGYTF. The CDR3 DNA is TGTGCCAACGGACGGAATCCTGGGAGTGGCTACACCTTC.

The V and J genes are TRBV7-2 and TRBJ2-3; TRBD2 aligns across 13 bases. This CDR3 contains 18 residues. V trimming: 5 bases; J trimming: 1 base; junction bases outside the gene matches: 9. Germline CDR1 is SGHTA and CDR2 is FQGNSA. The DNA of the CDR3 is TGTGCCAGCAGCCGCACTAGCGGGGGGGTACCGGGCACAGATACGCAGTATTTT. Translation gives CASSRTSGGVPGTDTQYF.

The chain couples TRBV6-5 to TRBJ1-2; tentatively, D is TRBD1 (5 bases). The CDR3 is 15 residues long. Trimming removed 4 bases at V and 8 bases at J, with 20 bases between. The germline V gene has CDR1 MNHEY and CDR2 SVGAGI. The CDR3 DNA reads TGTGCCAGCAGTTCGACGGAGATGGGGCGTAGGGGCTACACCTTC. Amino acid sequence: CASSSTEMGRRGYTF.

This chain links TRBV19 with TRBJ2-7; unclear D gene. Germline CDR1 LNHDA, CDR2 SQIVND (reference sequence). V lost 5 bases and J lost 4, with 12 bases in between. The CDR3 totals 13 residues. The CDR3 DNA reads as TGTGCCAGTAGTGTGGTGGCAAAATACGAGCAGTACTTC. It codes for CASSVVAKYEQYF.

Worth noting for this clone: Distinct nucleotide sequences in the sample also encode this CDR3. J is TRBJ2-2 and V is TRBV4-1; 7 bases line up with TRBD1. The CDR3 length is 14 residues. Germline V gene lookup returns CDR1 MGHRA and CDR2 YSYEKL. J lost 4 bases, V lost 3 bases, and 2 bases had no gene match. CDR3 sequence reads: CASSQGQSTGELFF. The CDR3 DNA reads as TGCGCCAGCAGCCAGGGACAGTCCACCGGGGAGCTGTTTTTT.

This rearrangement joins TRBV5-1 to TRBJ2-3; D might be TRBD2 (5 bases). In germline, CDR1 is SGHRS, CDR2 YFSETQ. The CDR3 extends over 14 amino acids. V lost 5 bases and J lost 1, with 11 bases in between. Here the CDR3 DNA reads TGCGCCAGCAGGGTGGCCGGGGGCACAGATACGCAGTATTTT. It is translated as CASRVAGGTDTQYF.

J is TRBJ2-7 and V is TRBV11-2; perhaps TRBD1 as D (6 bases). The CDR3 consists of 16 residues. Germline values: CDR1 SGHAT, CDR2 FQNNGV. V lost 5 bases, J lost 0 bases, and 17 bases lay in between. The chain's CDR3 is CASSTGGQFYSYEQYF. The CDR3 DNA reads as TGTGCCAGCAGCACCGGCGGACAGTTCTACTCCTACGAGCAGTACTTC.

The rearrangement joins TRBV2 to TRBJ2-5; tentative D call: TRBD1 (6 bases). CDR1 is SNHLY, CDR2 FYNNEI, per germline. V lost 6 bases, J lost 2 bases, and 10 bases lay in between. The CDR3 covers 13 residues. CDR3 DNA sequence: TGTGCCAGCAGCTATGGACAGCAAGAGACCCAGTACTTC. This translates into CASSYGQQETQYF. Full variable domain (rest looked up from reference TRBV2 and TRBJ2-5): EPEVTQTPSHQVTQMGQEVILRCVPISNHLYFYWYRQILGQKVEFLVSFYNNEISEKSEIFDDQFSVERPDGSNFTLKIRSTKLEDSAMYFCASSYGQQETQYFGPGTRLLVL.

The V call is TRBV28, the J call TRBJ1-6; 8 bases map to TRBD1. The junction had 12 bases not matched to a gene; V was cut back by 6 bases and J by 11 bases. The V gene's germline CDR1 is MDHEN and CDR2 SYDVKM. The CDR3 has 15 residues. CDR3 sequence reads: CASSTPDRDPAPLHF. CDR3 nucleotides: TGTGCCAGCAGCACCCCGGACAGGGATCCGGCACCCCTCCACTTT.

This rearrangement joins TRBV6-5 to TRBJ1-1; the D gene is possibly TRBD1 (6 bases). The germline V gene has CDR1 MNHEY and CDR2 SVGAGI. Between the trimmed V and J ends, which lost 0 bases and 10 bases, there was a span of 18 bases. This CDR3 has 15 amino acids. The chain's CDR3 is CASSYSSWQGPGAFF. CDR3 in DNA: TGTGCCAGCAGTTACTCCTCTTGGCAGGGGCCAGGAGCTTTCTTT.

CDR3 sequence: CASSGQERTRNEQFF. CDR3 coding DNA: TGCGCCAGCAGTGGACAGGAACGGACTAGGAATGAGCAGTTCTTC. The rearrangement joins TRBV10-1 to TRBJ2-1; a weak D match, TRBD2 (7 bases). CDR1 WNHNN and CDR2 SYGVQD come from the germline V gene (reference sequence). With 4 bases removed from V and 7 bases from J, the gap between germline ends came to 17 bases. This CDR3 has 15 residues.

The V gene is TRBV9, the J gene TRBJ2-5, with a tentative D call TRBD2 (5 bases). With 2 bases removed from V and 4 bases from J, the gap between germline ends came to 15 bases. Germline V gene lookup returns CDR1 SGDLS and CDR2 YYNGEE. The CDR3 spans 15 residues. CDR3 sequence reads: CASSVDGVLGETQYF. The DNA of the CDR3 is TGTGCCAGCAGCGTGGACGGGGTCCTGGGAGAGACCCAGTACTTC.